This T cell receptor beta chain was captured in a study of blood T cell repertoires in COVID-19. The V and J ends lost 4 bases and 7 bases, in that order; junction bases with no gene match: 12. The germline V gene has CDR1 SGDLS and CDR2 YYNGEE. The CDR3 covers 15 residues. This clone is a singleton in its sample. Using immunoSEQ multiplex PCR, the repertoire was profiled, and TCRdb retains in-frame clones only, with some absent. The table includes some 280,000 clones, just over 85% detected once. This clonotype was obtained from a woman aged 25 to 39 with active or convalescent COVID-19. This chain joins TRBV9 and TRBJ1-2, with 8 bases matching TRBD1. The source material was peripheral blood. CDR3 sequence reads: CASSLASQGGGGYTF. Written as DNA, the CDR3 is TGTGCCAGCAGCTTAGCTTCACAGGGGGGCGGTGGCTACACCTTC.